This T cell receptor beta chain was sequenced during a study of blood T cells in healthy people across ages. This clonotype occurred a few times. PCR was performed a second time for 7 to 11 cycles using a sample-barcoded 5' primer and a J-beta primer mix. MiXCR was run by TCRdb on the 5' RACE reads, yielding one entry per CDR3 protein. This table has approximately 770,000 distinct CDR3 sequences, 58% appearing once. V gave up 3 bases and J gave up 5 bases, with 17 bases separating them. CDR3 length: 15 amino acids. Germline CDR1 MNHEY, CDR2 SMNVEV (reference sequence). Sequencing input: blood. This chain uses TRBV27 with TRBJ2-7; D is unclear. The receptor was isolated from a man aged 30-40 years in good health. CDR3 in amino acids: CASSLVQSATNEQYF. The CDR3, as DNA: TGTGCCAGCAGTTTGGTTCAATCAGCAACCAACGAGCAGTACTTC.